The 8 T cell receptor beta chains below all came from one sample that was sequenced in a study of regulatory T cells in long-lasting Graves disease. Library construction for TCR beta used iRepertoire HTBI primers and Arm-PCR of CDR3 regions. From the multiplex PCR reads, TCRdb called clonotypes with MiXCR, one entry per CDR3 protein. The sample consists of about 460,000 distinct CDR3 sequences, roughly 15% of them appearing once. The sample's time point: newly diagnosed GD, antithyroid drugs for less than 3 months. The TCR library used RNA extracted from PBMCs. These data were also filed under a second study, of T cells in Graves' hyperthyroidism and ophthalmopathy.

Sequenced material: peripheral blood mononuclear cells (PBMCs), taken at new diagnosis, from a patient treated with antithyroid drugs. The receptor source for this set is a woman aged 50 to 65 with Graves disease.

This clonotype turned up a few times. This rearrangement joins TRBV9 to TRBJ1-1; D perhaps matches TRBD1 (5 bases). From germline, CDR1 is SGDLS and CDR2 YYNGEE. CDR3 length: 14 residues. The V gene lost 0 bases and the J gene lost 0 bases, with 6 bases spanning the gap. The CDR3 nucleotides are TGTGCCAGCAGCGTAGGAGGGGTGAACACTGAAGCTTTCTTT. Residues: CASSVGGVNTEAFF.

Comments on this clonotype: The conserved phenylalanine or tryptophan is not found at the CDR3 terminus, so this likely reflects a read error. The rearrangement joins TRBV10-1 to TRBJ2-7; 10 bases line up with TRBD2. V lost 8 bases to trimming and J lost 2 bases; unmatched junction nucleotides: 6. The CDR3 extends over 14 amino acids. The germline gives CDR1 WNHNN, CDR2 SYGVQD (reference sequence). CDR3 sequence: CASHEREGTYEQYL. The CDR3 nucleotides are TGCGCCAGCCACGAGCGGGAGGGTACCTACGAGCAGTACCTC.

At least ten counts were recorded for this clonotype. The V gene is TRBV5-1, the J gene TRBJ2-5; tentative D call: TRBD1 (5 bases). There are 14 residues in the CDR3. Germline V CDR1 and CDR2: SGHRS, YFSETQ. Trimming took off 1 base at V and 1 base at J, with 8 bases between the two ends. The CDR3 nucleotides read TGCGCCAGCAGCTTGTGGGGCAGCCAAGAGACCCAGTACTTC. Protein sequence: CASSLWGSQETQYF.

This chain connects TRBV9 to TRBJ2-3; D is uncertain. Germline-derived CDR1 and CDR2 are SGDLS and YYNGEE. The CDR3 has 15 residues. V gave up 0 bases and J gave up 2 bases, with 10 bases separating them. The CDR3 sequence is CASSVAPGYTDTQYF. The CDR3 nucleotides read TGTGCCAGCAGCGTAGCCCCAGGATACACAGATACGCAGTATTTT.

V gene TRBV5-1 combines with J gene TRBJ1-6; the match to TRBD1 covers 7 bases. This CDR3 spans 14 amino acids. From germline, CDR1 is SGHRS and CDR2 YFSETQ. The V gene end was trimmed by 7 bases and the J gene end by 7 bases; junction bases not matched to a gene: 8. CDR3: CASRPGQENSPLHF. The CDR3 DNA reads as TGCGCCAGCCGTCCAGGACAGGAGAATTCACCCCTCCACTTT.

The rearrangement links TRBV3-1 to TRBJ2-1; perhaps D is TRBD1 or TRBD2 (6 bases each). The germline V gene has CDR1 LGHDT and CDR2 YNNKEL (reference sequence). CDR3 length: 14 residues. V lost 3 bases to trimming and J lost 6 bases, with 12 bases between them. CDR3 in DNA: TGTGCCAGCAGCCACTCGGGGGCGCCCAATGAGCAGTTCTTC. It is translated as CASSHSGAPNEQFF.

The chain combines TRBV7-2 with TRBJ2-1; D ambiguous. Germline CDR1 and CDR2: SGHTA and FQGNSA. The CDR3 has 15 residues. The germline V and J ends were trimmed by 1 base and 1 base, with 8 bases remaining between them. This CDR3 is CASSLEGRSYNEQFF. CDR3 nucleotides: TGTGCCAGCAGCTTAGAGGGTAGATCCTACAATGAGCAGTTCTTC.

This clonotype has at least ten counts. This chain joins TRBV30 and TRBJ2-1; no clear D. Trimming took 7 bases from V and 0 from J, leaving 10 bases between them. This CDR3 comprises 13 residues. The germline gives CDR1 GTSNPN, CDR2 SVGIG (reference sequence). Here the CDR3 DNA reads TGTGCCTTCAGTGCCAACTCCTACAATGAGCAGTTCTTC. Protein: CAFSANSYNEQFF.